The rows below give T cell receptor beta chains drawn from one sample of a study of OX40 agonist ivuxolimab in advanced cancers. TCRdb's copy holds only in-frame clones and misses some; the assay was immunoSEQ multiplex PCR. This table has fewer than 75,000 clones, around 89% appearing once. The specimen was CD4+ or CD8+ T cells sorted from blood, collected in a trial of the OX40 agonist ivuxolimab. The receptor set was obtained from an adult with an advanced solid tumor such as melanoma, head and neck, liver or kidney cancer. CDR3s include the opening cysteine and the closing phenylalanine or tryptophan. D genes are given only for firm matches. Size is omitted from some rows. Given values are once, few, many or a class for expanded clones.

j_call	v_call	clone_size	d_call	cdr3_length	cdr3_aa	cdr3_nt
TRBJ1-1	TRBV5-4	NA	NA	14	CASSLRGGNTEAFF	TGTGCCAGCAGCTTAAGGGGTGGGAACACTGAAGCTTTCTTT
TRBJ1-5	TRBV19	once	NA	12	CASSLLNQPQHF	TGTGCCAGTAGTCTCCTTAATCAGCCCCAGCATTTT
TRBJ2-2	TRBV28	NA	NA	14	CASIRTANTGELFF	TGTGCCAGCATCCGGACTGCGAACACCGGGGAGCTGTTTTTT
TRBJ1-5	TRBV2	NA	NA	15	CASTEGGVGNQPQHF	TGTGCCAGCACCGAGGGAGGGGTCGGCAATCAGCCCCAGCATTTT
TRBJ2-3	TRBV18	NA	NA	13	CASSPRREDTQYF	TGTGCCAGCTCACCGAGGAGGGAAGATACGCAGTATTTT
TRBJ2-7	TRBV7-9	few	NA	16	CASSGVGGRGPYEQYF	TGTGCCAGCAGCGGAGTTGGAGGGAGAGGGCCCTACGAGCAGTACTTC
TRBJ2-2	TRBV27	NA	NA	16	CASSLYRRMNTGELFF	TGTGCCAGCAGTTTATATAGACGGATGAACACCGGGGAGCTGTTTTTT
TRBJ2-2	TRBV7-3	NA	NA	15	CASSSGATHTGELFF	TGTGCCAGCAGCTCAGGGGCTACCCACACCGGGGAGCTGTTTTTT
TRBJ2-5	TRBV2	NA	NA	13	CASSPRSQETQYF	TGTGCCAGCAGCCCGCGTTCCCAAGAGACCCAGTACTTC
TRBJ2-7	TRBV30	NA	TRBD1	14	CACHWTGGSYEQYF	TGTGCCTGTCATTGGACAGGGGGTTCCTACGAGCAGTACTTC
TRBJ2-7	TRBV7-9	NA	NA	14	CASSLESGPYEQYF	TGTGCCAGCAGCTTAGAGTCGGGGCCCTACGAGCAGTACTTC
TRBJ1-5	TRBV4-1	NA	NA	13	CASGDGRNQPQHF	TGCGCCAGCGGAGACGGAAGAAATCAGCCCCAGCATTTT
TRBJ2-3	TRBV5-1	NA	NA	16	CASSLAPTSGTDTQYF	TGCGCCAGCAGCTTAGCCCCGACGTCGGGCACAGATACGCAGTATTTT
TRBJ2-3	TRBV6-5	NA	TRBD2	15	CASRTGRAGADTQYF	TGTGCCAGCAGAACCGGGAGGGCCGGAGCAGATACGCAGTATTTT
TRBJ2-5	TRBV10-3	NA	NA	14	CAIGSRDTAGTQYF	TGTGCCATCGGGAGCCGGGACACAGCGGGGACCCAGTACTTC
TRBJ2-3	TRBV2	NA	NA	15	CASSEMPGGRGTQYF	TGTGCCAGCAGTGAAATGCCAGGTGGAAGGGGTACGCAGTATTTT
TRBJ2-5	TRBV20-1	few	NA	11	CSARVKETQYF	TGCAGTGCTAGAGTGAAGGAGACCCAGTACTTC
TRBJ1-5	TRBV19	once	TRBD1	16	CASSKGGQGSNQPQHF	TGTGCCAGTAGTAAAGGGGGACAGGGTAGCAATCAGCCCCAGCATTTT
TRBJ1-1	TRBV29-1	NA	NA	13	CSAVPHMGTEAFF	TGCAGCGCTGTTCCCCACATGGGCACTGAAGCTTTCTTT
TRBJ2-2	TRBV6-6	NA	NA	14	CASSYSTLTGELFF	TGTGCCAGCAGTTACAGTACCCTCACCGGGGAGCTGTTTTTT
TRBJ2-2	TRBV6-1	NA	TRBD2	15	CASRLAGPLGGELFF	TGTGCCAGCAGGCTAGCGGGCCCCTTAGGCGGGGAGCTGTTTTTT
TRBJ2-5	TRBV10-2	NA	NA	12	CASSESRITQYF	TGCGCCAGCAGTGAGTCTCGGATTACCCAGTACTTC
TRBJ1-4	TRBV5-1	NA	TRBD1	15	CASSSAGTESEKLFF	TGCGCCAGCAGCTCCGCCGGGACAGAGAGTGAAAAACTGTTTTTT
TRBJ2-3	TRBV10-3	NA	TRBD2	17	CAITGRTSGSGVDTQYF	TGTGCCATCACCGGTAGGACTAGCGGGAGTGGGGTAGATACGCAGTATTTT
TRBJ1-5	TRBV5-6	NA	NA	17	CASSQSTGTFFNQPQHF	TGTGCCAGCAGCCAAAGCACAGGGACCTTTTTTAATCAGCCCCAGCATTTT
TRBJ2-2	TRBV27	once	NA	16	CASSSPPQALGGELFF	TGTGCCAGCAGTTCCCCACCCCAAGCCTTGGGCGGGGAGCTGTTTTTT
TRBJ1-6	TRBV9	NA	NA	15	CASSTSDSNNSPLHF	TGTGCCAGCAGCACCTCGGACAGTAATAATTCACCCCTCCACTTT
TRBJ1-5	TRBV6-1	NA	TRBD1	15	CASSEATGGSQPQHF	TGTGCCAGCAGTGAAGCTACAGGGGGGAGCCAGCCCCAGCATTTT
TRBJ1-5	TRBV28	NA	TRBD1	15	CASKFGQGSNQPQHF	TGTGCCAGCAAATTCGGACAGGGTAGCAATCAGCCCCAGCATTTT
TRBJ1-2	TRBV5-4	NA	NA	14	CASSRPDSYYGYTF	TGTGCCAGCAGCCGACCCGACAGTTACTATGGCTACACCTTC
TRBJ1-1	TRBV5-6	NA	NA	14	CASSFAQGNTEAFF	TGTGCCAGCAGTTTCGCCCAGGGGAACACTGAAGCTTTCTTT
TRBJ2-3	TRBV7-2	few	NA	13	CASSLAFTDTQYF	TGTGCCAGCAGCTTAGCGTTTACAGATACGCAGTATTTT
TRBJ2-3	TRBV18	NA	TRBD2	16	CASSLLAGGPTDTQYF	TGTGCCAGCTCCTTGCTAGCGGGAGGACCCACAGATACGCAGTATTTT
TRBJ2-5	TRBV7-9	NA	TRBD2	13	CASSFGREEAGYF	TGTGCCAGCAGCTTCGGGCGGGAGGAGGCGGGTTACTTC
TRBJ2-5	TRBV2	NA	TRBD2	14	CASRAGLAGETQYF	TGTGCCAGCAGGGCTGGACTAGCCGGAGAGACCCAGTACTTC
TRBJ1-1	TRBV11-2	NA	NA	15	CASSLVGGVNTEAFF	TGTGCCAGCAGCTTAGTTGGGGGGGTGAACACTGAAGCTTTCTTT
TRBJ2-5	TRBV4-2	NA	NA	15	CASSQDEKGLGTQYF	TGTGCCAGCAGCCAAGATGAGAAAGGCCTGGGGACCCAGTACTTC
TRBJ1-4	TRBV16	once	NA	15	CASSQLIGGNEKLFF	TGTGCCAGCAGCCAACTCATAGGGGGGAATGAAAAACTGTTTTTT
TRBJ2-7	TRBV6-1	NA	NA	10	CASSLYEQYF	TGTGCCAGCAGTCTTTACGAGCAGTACTTC
TRBJ2-7	TRBV5-3	NA	TRBD1	16	CARSWNGQGGSREQYF	TGTGCCAGAAGCTGGAATGGACAGGGAGGTTCTCGCGAGCAGTACTTC
TRBJ1-1	TRBV6-1	NA	NA	15	CASSEAGGPGTEAFF	TGTGCCAGCAGTGAAGCGGGTGGACCTGGCACTGAAGCTTTCTTT